The rows below give T cell receptor beta chains drawn from one sample of a study of blood T cell repertoires in COVID-19. TCRdb keeps only in-frame clones here, not all; method: immunoSEQ multiplex PCR. The sample lists about 390,000 clones; just under 90% were seen once. Sequencing was carried out using PBMCs or T cells enriched from blood (not recorded which). The receptors stem from a woman between 50 and 59 years old who had recovered from COVID-19. The CDR3 runs from the conserved cysteine through the conserved F or W. D genes are given only for firm matches. Rows may omit the clone size; those that give it use once, few, many or a size class.

>TRBV6-5|TRBJ1-1|-|-
TGTGCCAGCCTACCCGGGGGGAACACTGAAGCTTTCTTT
CASLPGGNTEAFF
>TRBV30|TRBJ1-2|-|-
TGTGCCTGGGGTGGGAGGCGCGATAACTATGGCTACACCTTC
CAWGGRRDNYGYTF
>TRBV7-2|TRBJ2-7|few|TRBD1
TGTGCCAGCAGCTCACTGACAGGGGGCTACGAGCAGTACTTC
CASSSLTGGYEQYF
>TRBV21-1|TRBJ1-1|-|-
TGTGCCAGCAGCAAAGTCGGCAGGATGTGCACTGAAGCTTTCTTT
CASSKVGRMCTEAFF
>TRBV10-3|TRBJ1-3|-|-
TGTGCCATCAGTGGCGGGGCCTCTGGAAACACCATATATTTT
CAISGGASGNTIYF
>TRBV10-3|TRBJ1-6|few|TRBD1
TGTGCCATCAACGACAGGGTGGATTCACCCCTCCACTTT
CAINDRVDSPLHF
>TRBV14|TRBJ1-2|-|-
TGTGCCAGCAGCCAAGTTGGCGGGGATGACTATGGCTACACCTTC
CASSQVGGDDYGYTF
>TRBV9|TRBJ2-7|-|TRBD1
TGTGCCAGCAGCCCCCGGGACAGGTCCTACGAGCAGTACTTC
CASSPRDRSYEQYF
>TRBV5-1|TRBJ1-4|-|TRBD1
TGCGCCAGCAGCAAAGGGACAGGTTGGGATAATGAAAAACTGTTTTTT
CASSKGTGWDNEKLFF
>TRBV6-5|TRBJ2-3|-|TRBD2
TGTGCCAGCAACTTAGCGGGGGGGCAGGCAGATACGCAGTATTTT
CASNLAGGQADTQYF
>TRBV2|TRBJ1-2|-|-
TGTGCCAGCAGTGAATATCAGGGTGACTATGGCTACACCTTC
CASSEYQGDYGYTF
>TRBV3-1/TRBV3-2|TRBJ2-2|-|-
TGTGCCAGCAGCCAAGAGCCAGGAGGAAAGGGGGAGCTGTTTTTT
CASSQEPGGKGELFF
>TRBV5-1|TRBJ2-2|few|TRBD2
TGCGCCAGCAGCTTGGCCGGGGCACTAGCGGGGGGCAACACCGGGGAGCTGTTTTTT
CASSLAGALAGGNTGELFF